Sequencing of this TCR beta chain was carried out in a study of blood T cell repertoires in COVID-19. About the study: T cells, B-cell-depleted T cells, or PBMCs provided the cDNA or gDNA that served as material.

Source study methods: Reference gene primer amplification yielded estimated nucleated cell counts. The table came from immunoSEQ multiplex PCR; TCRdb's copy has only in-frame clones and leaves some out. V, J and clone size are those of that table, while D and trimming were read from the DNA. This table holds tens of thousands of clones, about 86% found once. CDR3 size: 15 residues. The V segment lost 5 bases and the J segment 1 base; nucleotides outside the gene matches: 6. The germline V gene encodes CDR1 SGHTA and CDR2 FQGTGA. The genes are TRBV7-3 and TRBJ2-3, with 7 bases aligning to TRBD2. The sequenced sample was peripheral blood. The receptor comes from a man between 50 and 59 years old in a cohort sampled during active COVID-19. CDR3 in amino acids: CASSPVGGGTDTQYF. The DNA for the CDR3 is TGTGCCAGCAGCCCCGTGGGAGGGGGCACAGATACGCAGTATTTT.